This record looks at one T cell receptor (beta chain) sequence and its context. Its antigen is currently unknown. This record comes from a study of cytomegalovirus exposure and HLA in healthy donors. V was shortened by 6 bases and J by 6 bases, with 17 bases between the two germline ends. Germline V lookup: CDR1 SEHNR, CDR2 FQNEAQ (reference sequence). The CDR3 runs 15 residues. With 60 Vbeta and 13 Jbeta primers, the PCR was carried out. Measured with immunoSEQ multiplex PCR; TCRdb has only the in-frame clones, and not every one. The profile covers fewer than 150,000 clones, with about 80% appearing a single time and roughly 4.5% taken by the ten largest. Study outcomes and limitations: A later analysis found common viral pathogens apparently linked to several of the most significant clusters.

V gene TRBV7-9 combines with J gene TRBJ1-4, with D possibly matching TRBD1 (5 bases). Sequenced: PBMCs. The clonotype comes from a man aged 35 to 55 in good health and CMV-seropositive. CDR3: CASSPTGQLDEKLFF. The CDR3 nucleotides read TGTGCCAGCAGTCCAACAGGTCAGCTCGATGAAAAACTGTTTTTT. Using reference TRBV7-9 and TRBJ1-4 for the parts outside the CDR3, the full variable domain is DTGVSQNPRHKITKRGQNVTFRCDPISEHNRLYWYRQTLGQGPEFLTYFQNEAQLEKSRLLSDRFSAERPKGSFSTLEIQRTEQGDSAMYLCASSPTGQLDEKLFFGSGTQLSVL.